This is a list of T cell receptor beta chains from one sample in a study of vaccination and CD4 T cells after COVID-19. Their specific antigens are unknown. One entry per CDR3 protein results from TCRdb running MiXCR on the PCR reads. Found here are around 10,000 distinct CDR3 sequences, about 30% of them singletons; the top ten hold about 15%. Material: CD4+ T cells from blood, cultured in vitro. These receptors all come from a human donor in good health. Each CDR3 is given with its conserved first and last residue. D genes are given only for firm matches. Part of the rows lack a size; the others show once, few, many or a class for expanded clones.

J gene,V gene,clone size,D gene,CDR3 DNA,CDR3 protein
TRBJ2-1,TRBV20-1,-,-,TGCAGTGCTGACGGGCCGACCGGGAAACTTGAGCAGTTCTTC,CSADGPTGKLEQFF
TRBJ1-2,TRBV6-1,few,-,TGTGCCAGTGGAACGTCGAATGGCTACACCTTC,CASGTSNGYTF
TRBJ1-2,TRBV14,-,-,TGTGTCAGCAGCCAAGTACAGTCTAGAGGCTACACCTTC,CVSSQVQSRGYTF
TRBJ1-6,TRBV10-1,few,TRBD1,TGCGCCACCGGGGACAGGCGAAGCTCCTATAATTCACCCCTCCACTTT,CATGDRRSSYNSPLHF
TRBJ2-2,TRBV6-2/TRBV6-3,-,TRBD2,TGTGCCAGCAGTATCCGGGGGGAGAACACCGGGGAGCTGTTTTTT,CASSIRGENTGELFF
TRBJ1-3,TRBV28,few,-,TGTGCCAGCAGTTTACTGGCTGGAAACACCATATATTTT,CASSLLAGNTIYF
TRBJ2-3,TRBV7-9,-,-,TGTGCCAGCAGCTTAGAAGGGTTCTACACAGATACGCAGTATTTT,CASSLEGFYTDTQYF
TRBJ2-7,TRBV10-3,-,TRBD2,TGTGCCATCAGTGAGTCGGACGGACTAGCGGGAATTAACCCCTACGAGCAGTACTTC,CAISESDGLAGINPYEQYF
TRBJ1-2,TRBV27,-,-,TGTGCCAGCAGTTTAGAGACGGGAGGGTACTATGGCTACACCTTC,CASSLETGGYYGYTF
TRBJ1-1,TRBV15,-,TRBD1,TGTGCCACCAGCAGAGACAGGGACAGCGGCCCAATGGCTTTCTTT,CATSRDRDSGPMAFF
TRBJ1-5,TRBV25-1,-,-,TGTGCCAGCAGTGATGGAGCCAATCAGCCCCAGCATTTT,CASSDGANQPQHF
TRBJ2-5,TRBV14,-,TRBD1,TGTGCCAGCAGCCGACGCAGAACCGACAGGGGGCAAGAGACCCAGTACTTC,CASSRRRTDRGQETQYF
TRBJ2-6,TRBV2,-,-,TGTGCCAGCAGTTTCCAGAGGGGGGGCTCTGGGGCCAACGTCCTGACTTTC,CASSFQRGGSGANVLTF
TRBJ2-1,TRBV19,-,TRBD1,TGTGCCAGTAGTATCGGGGGACAGGGAAACAATGAGCAGTTCTTC,CASSIGGQGNNEQFF
TRBJ1-5,TRBV6-2/TRBV6-3,-,-,TGTGCCAGCACTGGCTATAGCAATCAGCCCCAGCATTTT,CASTGYSNQPQHF
TRBJ2-1,TRBV7-2,few,TRBD2,TGTGCCAGCAGTCCCAGACTAGCAGGTTCGGCTTGGTACAATGAGCAGTTCTTC,CASSPRLAGSAWYNEQFF
TRBJ2-5,TRBV24-1,-,-,TGTGCCACCAGTGAGGGAGTAGGCAGGGAAGAGGAGACCCAGCACTTC,CATSEGVGREEETQHF
TRBJ2-3,TRBV28,-,-,TGTGCCAGCCAGGCCTCTCGAGATACGCAGTATTTT,CASQASRDTQYF
TRBJ1-1,TRBV25-1,-,-,TGTGCCAGCAGTCAGGGTTTTCGAGCTTTCTTT,CASSQGFRAFF
TRBJ1-1,TRBV25-1,-,-,TGTGCCAGCAGTGAGGTAGGAAGCTTCCCGAACACTGAAGCTTTCTTT,CASSEVGSFPNTEAFF
TRBJ2-7,TRBV6-2/TRBV6-3,-,-,TGTGCCAGCAGTTACAGGCAGGGGAACTACGAGCAGTACTTC,CASSYRQGNYEQYF
TRBJ2-2,TRBV6-1,once,TRBD1,TGTGCCAGCAAAAGACAGGGGGCGATCTCCGGGGAGCTGTTTTTT,CASKRQGAISGELFF
TRBJ2-7,TRBV20-1,once,-,TGCAGTGCTAAAGGCGGCCGCGGCCGTAGCTCCTACGAGCAGTACTTC,CSAKGGRGRSSYEQYF
TRBJ1-2,TRBV19,few,TRBD1,TGTGCCAGTAGTTTCCGGGACAGAGGCAACTATGGCTACACCTTC,CASSFRDRGNYGYTF
TRBJ1-5,TRBV20-1,few,-,TGCAGTGCTAGTCAGGCAGAACATAGCAATCAGCCCCAGCATTTT,CSASQAEHSNQPQHF
TRBJ2-2,TRBV28,-,TRBD1,TGTGCCAGCAGGAGGGACAGCAACACCGGGGAGCTGTTTTTT,CASRRDSNTGELFF
TRBJ1-2,TRBV30,-,TRBD1,TGTGCCTGGAGGCTGGCAGGGGGGTATGGCTACACCTTC,CAWRLAGGYGYTF
TRBJ2-1,TRBV20-1,-,TRBD2,TGCAGTGCTCCTCCCTCCCGATTAGCGGGAGGGCACTACAATGAGCAGTTCTTC,CSAPPSRLAGGHYNEQFF
TRBJ1-1,TRBV20-1,-,TRBD1,TGCAGTGCTAGGACAGGGGGCAACACTGAAGCTTTCTTT,CSARTGGNTEAFF
TRBJ2-5,TRBV7-2,-,-,TGTGCCAGCAGCCTCATGCAGGGCGGCGAGACCCAGTACTTC,CASSLMQGGETQYF
TRBJ2-3,TRBV4-3,-,TRBD1,TGCGCCAGCAGCCAAGATAGGGGCAGGGGGCAAGATACGCAGTATTTT,CASSQDRGRGQDTQYF
TRBJ2-7,TRBV7-2,medium-sized,TRBD1,TGTGCCAGCAGCTTCGCAGGGGGCTACGAGCAGTACTTC,CASSFAGGYEQYF
TRBJ2-7,TRBV4-3,-,-,TGCGCCAGCAGCCAAGAGGCAGGTCCTTACTACGAGCAGTACTTC,CASSQEAGPYYEQYF
TRBJ2-5,TRBV20-1,few,-,TGCAGTGCCTGGGACCTCCAAGAGACCCAGTACTTC,CSAWDLQETQYF
TRBJ1-1,TRBV28,-,TRBD1,TGTGCCAGCAGCTATCAGGGGGGTAGAGGGACTGAAGCTTTCTTT,CASSYQGGRGTEAFF
TRBJ1-2,TRBV30,-,-,TGTGCCTGGAGTGACCGGTGGGGGGGTGGCTACACCTTC,CAWSDRWGGGYTF
TRBJ1-5,TRBV30,few,-,TGTGCCTGGAGTACCAACAGTATCAATCAGCCCCAGCATTTT,CAWSTNSINQPQHF